The 6 T cell receptor beta chains listed next were all sequenced from one sample in a study of blood T cell repertoires in COVID-19. TCRdb's copy holds only in-frame clones and misses some; the assay was immunoSEQ multiplex PCR. The sample holds around 130,000 clones, around 83% seen once. The sequenced material came from peripheral blood. Receptors originate from a man aged 30-40 years with COVID-19, enrolled during active disease.

As for this clone: Mismatch with germline at one junction end may stem from a read error. The V and J genes are TRBV18 and TRBJ1-2; D perhaps matches TRBD1 (5 bases). CDR3 size: 13 residues. Germline CDR1 is KGHSH and CDR2 is LQKENI. CDR3 bases: TGTGCCAGCTCACCGTCTTTCCAGGGCGGGAGGGACTTC. This gives the protein CASSPSFQGGRDF.

This clone was found once. This chain uses TRBV28 with TRBJ2-4; D gene ambiguous. The CDR3 totals 15 residues. The germline gives CDR1 MDHEN, CDR2 SYDVKM. V was clipped by 4 bases and J by 0 bases, with 10 bases between them. The CDR3 nucleotides are TGTGCCAGCAGTTGGGCCCTACGAGCCAAAAACATTCAGTACTTC. Translating gives CASSWALRAKNIQYF.

The chain is built from TRBV6-1 and TRBJ1-5; maybe TRBD1 (5 bases). V lost 1 base and J lost 0, with 10 bases in between. The CDR3 is 16 amino acids. Germline V gene sequence: CDR1 MNHNS, CDR2 SASEGT. CDR3 residues: CASSEETVTSNQPQHF. The CDR3 region has the DNA TGTGCCAGCAGTGAAGAGACAGTAACTAGCAATCAGCCCCAGCATTTT.

CDR3 amino acids: CASKKSGDYYEQYF. Here the CDR3 DNA reads TGTGCCAGCAAGAAGTCGGGGGACTACTACGAGCAGTACTTC. J is TRBJ2-7 and V is TRBV25-1; the match to TRBD2 covers 7 bases. CDR3 size: 14 residues. The V gene's germline CDR1 is MGHDK and CDR2 SYGVNS. The V gene end was trimmed by 7 bases and the J gene end by 3 bases; junction bases not matched to a gene: 9.

The chain couples TRBV6-5 to TRBJ2-7; TRBD2 matches 8 bases. CDR1 is MNHEY, CDR2 SVGAGI, per germline. V trimming: 6 bases; J trimming: 2 bases; junction bases outside the gene matches: 6. The CDR3 length is 14 residues. The CDR3 region has the DNA TGTGCCAGCAGAACTAGCGGTGCGACCTACGAGCAGTACTTC. Encoded protein: CASRTSGATYEQYF.

This rearrangement joins TRBV28 to TRBJ2-3; a possible D gene is TRBD1 (6 bases). The V gene lost 8 bases and the J gene lost 6 bases, with 18 bases spanning the gap. The germline gives CDR1 MDHEN, CDR2 SYDVKM. The CDR3 loop spans 14 amino acids. The CDR3 coding sequence is TGTGCCAGCCAGGGAGCTGGGGGCATCGATACGCAGTATTTT. Encoded protein: CASQGAGGIDTQYF.